This TCR beta chain comes out of a study of T cells in Graves' hyperthyroidism and ophthalmopathy. Study results and limitations: In blood, most of the thyroid clonotypes expanded above 0.001 were also present.

TCR beta CDR3 sequences were amplified from RNA transcripts. In the first-round RT-PCR of the TCR CDR3, the HTBI primer set was used. MiXCR, applied by TCRdb to the multiplex PCR reads, yields one record per CDR3 protein. The sample yields 620,000 or so distinct CDR3 sequences, about 14% seen once. The sample holds many counts of this clonotype. Its antigen is unknown. PBMCs were sourced from roughly 9.3 ml fresh peripheral blood. Trimming cost V 6 bases and J 1 base, with 12 bases left between them. The CDR3 is made up of 14 amino acids. The chain has TRBV12-3 or TRBV12-4 and TRBJ2-5; D gene ambiguous. The sample comprised blood. The clonotype was recovered from a woman between 45 and 65 years old with Graves' ophthalmopathy. DNA of the CDR3: TGTGCCAGCAGCTATAGTTTTGCCCAAGAGACCCAGTACTTC. Translation: CASSYSFAQETQYF.